This T cell receptor beta chain is from a study of post-analysis software for immune sequencing data. The wider study: Included courses were relapsing-remitting and secondary progressive multiple sclerosis; progressive-relapsing multiple sclerosis was also included.

Unique molecular identifiers had been added to the TCR beta cDNA libraries. TCRdb reanalysed the PCR reads using MiXCR and keeps one entry per CDR3 protein. The sample consists of roughly 800,000 distinct CDR3 sequences, 30% of them appearing once. The origin of this receptor is a girl aged 10 to 17 with multiple sclerosis. The sample was blood.

The CDR3 nucleotides are TGCAGCGTTGAAAAGCCGGGGGCCCCTCGCGAAGCTTTCTTT. Its protein product is CSVEKPGAPREAFF. The genes are TRBV29-1 and TRBJ1-1, with D possibly matching TRBD1 (6 bases). The germline V gene encodes CDR1 SQVTM and CDR2 ANQGSEA. CDR3 size: 14 residues. V lost 2 bases, J lost 8 bases, and 18 bases lay in between.